This T cell receptor (beta chain) was identified during a study of blood T cell repertoires in COVID-19. This clone showed up just a few times. Sequencing used immunoSEQ multiplex PCR; TCRdb keeps in-frame clones, though not all of them. The table shows nearly 350,000 clones, with more than 70% occurring only once. This CDR3 spans 13 amino acids. This receptor was taken from a young man with active or convalescent COVID-19. Specimen: peripheral blood. The chain links TRBV21-1 to TRBJ2-7; the D call in the table, TRBD2, was not verified against the DNA. TRBV21-1 is a listed pseudogene. CDR3 sequence reads: CAIPLAGDAEQYF. For the CDR3, the DNA is TGTGCCATCCCGCTAGCGGGAGATGCCGAGCAGTACTTC.